This T cell receptor beta chain was captured by sequencing in a study of blood T cell repertoires in COVID-19 (TCRdb year 2020). Notes on the research overall: Collaborator samples came from the United States, Italy and Spain and covered acute and convalescent phases of COVID-19. The prospective study material was composed of cDNA or gDNA derived from T cells, B-cell-depleted T cells, or PBMCs. Subjects who had been exposed to COVID-19, were actively infected with it, or had recovered from it provided the deeply sampled blood TCRbeta repertoires that made up the dataset. The repertoires were made available in a free public database intended to serve as a resource for research on the immune response to SARS-CoV-2. The samples were drawn from two sources: the first 160 participants of the ongoing ImmuneRACE study, and about 1,300 subjects contributed by 6 global collaborators. The sample metadata nearly always contained a de-identified subject ID, COVID-19 status, age in years and sex. Where available, HLA class I and class II types were obtained from metadata supplied by the sample provider rather than from assay-based typing. General findings and caveats noted by the study authors: The quantity of clinical and demographic metadata differed by source and by participant and was supplied without curation.

The immunoSEQ Assay, a bias-controlled multiplex PCR, was used to amplify TCRbeta CDR3 regions from genomic DNA. For the original study's pipeline: The number of nucleated cells in each sample was estimated from the amplification of reference gene primers within the assay. To quantify the absolute abundance of each unique TCRbeta CDR3 rearrangement, sequence reads were collapsed and filtered. For each sample, productive Simpson clonality was calculated as the square root of Simpson's diversity index across productive rearrangements. Imported from immuneACCESS, the table was reduced by TCRdb to in-frame sequences with V and J called. These copies leave out some clones; in studies compared against another copy, an unresolved V gene accounts for under half, and the cause of the remainder is not known. V, J and clone size were drawn from that table, and D and trimming were deduced from the DNA. The table for this sample lists 380,000 or so clones; about 90% of them were counted only once. 1% to 1.5% of the sample rests with the top ten.

Including cysteine and phenylalanine, the CDR3 has 19 amino acids. Only CDR3 DNA remains: 57 bases, in frame from the first base. Per the germline V gene, SGHVS is the CDR1 and FNYEAQ is the CDR2. After removal of 1 base from V and 0 bases from J, the junction retains 11 bases not matched to a gene. With respect to this clone: It has no known antigen specificity. One base away there is no much larger clone; base qualities are not given.

Participants in the prospective study were aged roughly 18 to 95 years, lived in more than 20 United States geographic areas, and enrolled through a virtual design. In the prospective study, participants were assigned to cohorts based on the clinical history participants reported in a screening survey and a study questionnaire. ImmuneRACE Cohort 3 recovered participants were defined by two consecutive negative NP/OP PCR tests, healthcare professional clearance, or symptom resolution. Mobile phlebotomists in the prospective study collected whole blood, serum and a nasopharyngeal or oropharyngeal swab from every participant. Over a roughly two-month period, participants in the prospective study had the option of providing additional blood draws and questionnaires. Before DNA extraction, prospective study blood samples were shipped either frozen or at room temperature.

This TCR came from a man aged 25-40 years who had recovered from COVID-19. Sequenced input: PBMCs or T cells enriched from blood (not recorded which). Here the chain combines TRBV7-6 and TRBJ2-2, with 7 bases aligning to TRBD2. The CDR3 in this case is CASSLVPAGRSTNTGELFF. The DNA reads TGTGCCAGCAGCTTAGTGCCAGCGGGGAGGTCCACGAACACCGGGGAGCTGTTTTTT.